This T cell receptor beta chain was recorded in a study of blood T cell repertoires in COVID-19. Germline-derived CDR1 and CDR2 are MNHEY and SVGAGI. The CDR3 loop spans 13 amino acids. The V end lost 2 bases, the J end lost 7 bases, and 8 bases lay between the germline ends. Membership in each cohort depended on participant-reported clinical history. Two negative PCRs, clearance, or symptom resolution characterized the recovered Cohort 3 donors. Authors' data handling: Amplifying reference gene primers gave estimates of nucleated cell counts. Data came from immunoSEQ multiplex PCR; TCRdb stores just in-frame clones and leaves some out. V and J calls and clone size come straight from that table; D and trimming were deduced from the DNA. Among 250,000 to 300,000 clones listed, 75% to 95% were seen once.

The source is a woman in her thirties who had recovered from COVID-19. Material for sequencing was PBMCs or T cells enriched from blood (not recorded which). This chain uses TRBV6-5 with TRBJ1-4; D unclear. The CDR3 nucleotides are TGTGCCAGCAGTTACGGTAGTGGTGAAAAACTGTTTTTT. Translating it yields CASSYGSGEKLFF.